This is a list of T cell receptor beta chains from one sample in a study of type 1 regulatory T cells. What these receptors recognize is not known. TCRdb ran MiXCR on the reads and lists one entry per CDR3 protein. Of under 30,000 distinct CDR3 sequences in the sample, less than 60% were seen once. Input material: cultured T cells, either the whole culture or a sorted T cell fraction (not recorded which). The receptors derive from a human donor in good health. Each CDR3 is given with its conserved first and last residue. Fields, in order: V gene, D gene, J gene, clone size, CDR3 protein, CDR3 DNA. A D gene is named only where the DNA matches it firmly. Expanded clones get a size class; other rows say once, few or many, or leave the size out.

TRBV15	.	TRBJ1-3	.	CATSRGGVRSSGNTIYF	TGTGCCACCAGCAGAGGAGGGGTGAGAAGCTCTGGAAACACCATATATTTT
TRBV5-5	.	TRBJ2-7	medium-sized	CASSLGRGQSSPYEQYF	TGTGCCAGCAGCTTGGGCAGGGGACAATCGAGTCCCTACGAGCAGTACTTC
TRBV4-2	.	TRBJ2-6	.	CASSQAPDTGANVLTF	TGTGCCAGCAGCCAAGCTCCGGATACTGGGGCCAACGTCCTGACTTTC
TRBV5-1	.	TRBJ2-5	many	CASSPRGRAYQETQYF	TGCGCCAGCAGCCCCCGAGGTCGCGCGTACCAAGAGACCCAGTACTTC
TRBV18	.	TRBJ2-5	.	CASSPQKGYQETQYF	TGTGCCAGCTCACCACAAAAGGGCTACCAAGAGACCCAGTACTTC
TRBV25-1	.	TRBJ1-1	.	CASSGPGTMNTEAFF	TGTGCCAGCAGTGGGCCCGGGACTATGAACACTGAAGCTTTCTTT
TRBV20-1	TRBD2	TRBJ2-7	once	CSARRSGGARNEQYF	TGCAGTGCTAGACGTAGCGGGGGGGCTAGGAACGAGCAGTACTTC
TRBV5-1	.	TRBJ2-5	.	CASSVTGSQETQYF	TGCGCCAGCAGCGTAACAGGGAGTCAAGAGACCCAGTACTTC
TRBV28	.	TRBJ1-2	few	CASSLTQGIKSYTF	TGTGCCAGCAGTTTAACCCAGGGGATAAAAAGCTACACCTTC
TRBV28	TRBD1	TRBJ1-2	.	CASSSTGGRRGYTF	TGTGCCAGCAGTTCCACAGGGGGCAGGAGAGGCTACACCTTC
TRBV2	.	TRBJ2-1	.	CACRERLVADEQFF	TGTGCCTGCCGCGAGAGGTTGGTCGCCGATGAGCAGTTCTTC
TRBV15	.	TRBJ2-7	.	CATSRNSWGDYEQYF	TGTGCCACCAGCAGAAATAGCTGGGGGGACTACGAGCAGTACTTC
TRBV6-5	.	TRBJ1-4	few	CASGHEKLFF	TGTGCCAGCGGTCATGAAAAACTGTTTTTT
TRBV7-9	.	TRBJ1-1	.	CASSLTRGTEAFF	TGTGCCAGCAGCCTAACCAGGGGCACTGAAGCTTTCTTT
TRBV12-3/TRBV12-4	.	TRBJ1-1	.	CASSSSENTEAFF	TGTGCCAGCAGTTCGAGTGAAAACACTGAAGCTTTCTTT
TRBV19	TRBD1	TRBJ2-3	few	CASSIRQGPVDTQYF	TGTGCCAGTAGTATAAGACAGGGGCCGGTGGATACGCAGTATTTT
TRBV30	.	TRBJ1-3	few	CAWSSEGNTIYF	TGTGCCTGGAGTTCTGAGGGAAACACCATATATTTT
TRBV7-8	.	TRBJ2-6	few	CASSFFSGANVLTF	TGTGCCAGCAGCTTCTTCTCTGGGGCCAACGTCCTGACTTTC
TRBV18	.	TRBJ1-3	few	CASSPSESSGNTIYF	TGTGCCAGCTCACCATCGGAGAGCTCTGGAAACACCATATATTTT
TRBV20-1	TRBD2	TRBJ2-7	once	CSAIVAGTYEQYF	TGCAGTGCTATAGTAGCGGGAACCTACGAGCAGTACTTC
TRBV11-3	.	TRBJ1-4	.	CASSRNVFEKLFF	TGTGCCAGCAGCCGCAACGTTTTTGAAAAACTGTTTTTT
TRBV5-4	TRBD1	TRBJ1-6	.	CASSLGGTAASPLHF	TGTGCCAGCAGCTTGGGCGGGACAGCGGCCTCACCCCTCCACTTT
TRBV5-5	.	TRBJ2-7	.	CASSLGGSGLEQYF	TGTGCCAGCAGCTTGGGAGGCAGCGGGTTGGAGCAGTACTTC
TRBV30	TRBD1	TRBJ1-2	.	CAWSDRDRGYGYTF	TGTGCCTGGAGTGATAGGGACAGGGGCTATGGCTACACCTTC
TRBV7-2	TRBD2	TRBJ2-1	few	CASSLERGAINEQFF	TGTGCCAGCAGCTTGGAGCGGGGGGCCATCAATGAGCAGTTCTTC
TRBV7-2	TRBD2	TRBJ2-3	.	CASSFLSGGTTDTQYF	TGTGCCAGCAGCTTCCTTAGCGGGGGGACCACAGATACGCAGTATTTT
TRBV6-6	TRBD2	TRBJ2-3	few	CASSYSLASGGALGDTQYF	TGTGCCAGCAGTTACTCGTTGGCTAGCGGGGGGGCTTTGGGAGATACGCAGTATTTT
TRBV18	.	TRBJ1-4	few	CASSPDGGSNEKLFF	TGTGCCAGCTCACCAGATGGGGGATCTAATGAAAAACTGTTTTTT
TRBV7-8	TRBD1	TRBJ1-1	medium-sized	CASSTQGAMNTEAFF	TGTGCCAGCAGCACACAGGGGGCGATGAACACTGAAGCTTTCTTT
TRBV13	.	TRBJ1-3	.	CASSNRQAPADTIYF	TGTGCCAGCAGCAACAGACAGGCTCCGGCGGACACCATATATTTT
TRBV10-2	.	TRBJ2-5	many	CASSPSGLGETQYF	TGCGCCAGCAGCCCGTCGGGGTTAGGGGAGACCCAGTACTTC
TRBV5-1	.	TRBJ1-5	many	CASSLVRGILNQPQHF	TGCGCCAGCAGCTTGGTTAGGGGAATTCTCAATCAGCCCCAGCATTTT
TRBV15	.	TRBJ1-1	.	CATSRDLTNTEAFF	TGTGCCACCAGCAGGGACTTAACGAACACTGAAGCTTTCTTT
TRBV2	.	TRBJ1-5	medium-sized	CASSGNGNSNQPQHF	TGTGCCAGCAGCGGAAACGGTAATAGCAATCAGCCCCAGCATTTT
TRBV7-8	.	TRBJ1-3	.	CASSGQGLVTGNTIYF	TGTGCCAGCAGTGGGCAGGGGCTAGTCACTGGAAACACCATATATTTT
TRBV20-1	TRBD2	TRBJ2-1	.	CSARPSGLSYNEQFF	TGCAGTGCTAGACCTAGCGGACTCTCCTACAATGAGCAGTTCTTC
TRBV5-1	TRBD2	TRBJ2-3	few	CASSWTLAGGQWDTQYF	TGCGCCAGCAGCTGGACCCTAGCGGGGGGGCAATGGGATACGCAGTATTTT
TRBV6-5	TRBD1	TRBJ1-6	.	CASSYSQGARSPLHF	TGTGCCAGCAGTTACTCGCAGGGGGCGAGATCACCCCTCCACTTT
TRBV20-1	.	TRBJ1-5	few	CSARGGNSNQPQHF	TGCAGTGCTAGAGGGGGGAATAGCAATCAGCCCCAGCATTTT
TRBV12-3/TRBV12-4	.	TRBJ2-7	.	CASSLALAYHEQYF	TGTGCCAGCAGTTTAGCGCTCGCCTACCACGAGCAGTACTTC
TRBV3-1	.	TRBJ2-2	few	CASSPRVSGELFF	TGTGCCAGCAGCCCGAGGGTGTCCGGGGAGCTGTTTTTT
TRBV19	.	TRBJ1-2	few	CASSEFDYGYTF	TGTGCCAGTAGTGAATTCGACTATGGCTACACCTTC
TRBV19	TRBD1	TRBJ2-7	.	CASSLPGQGGEQYF	TGTGCCAGTAGTTTACCGGGACAGGGTGGCGAGCAGTACTTC
TRBV28	.	TRBJ2-5	.	CASNPTGNQETQYF	TGTGCCAGCAACCCCACGGGAAACCAAGAGACCCAGTACTTC
TRBV7-9	TRBD1	TRBJ1-1	.	CASSPQGALRHNTEAFF	TGTGCCAGCAGCCCGCAGGGGGCCCTACGGCATAACACTGAAGCTTTCTTT
TRBV2	TRBD1	TRBJ1-4	once	CASSGQGARTNEKLFF	TGTGCCAGCAGCGGACAGGGGGCCCGGACTAATGAAAAACTGTTTTTT
TRBV7-3	.	TRBJ1-1	few	CASSFGSMTEAFF	TGTGCCAGCAGCTTTGGCAGTATGACTGAAGCTTTCTTT
TRBV7-8	.	TRBJ2-7	few	CASSLALGGFYEQYF	TGTGCCAGCAGCCTCGCTCTCGGTGGGTTCTACGAGCAGTACTTC
TRBV5-1	.	TRBJ2-7	.	CASSRSTGAQGEQYF	TGCGCCAGCAGCCGGTCGACCGGGGCGCAGGGCGAGCAGTACTTC
TRBV7-6	.	TRBJ1-4	.	CASSFSPTNEKLFF	TGTGCCAGCAGCTTTTCTCCAACTAATGAAAAACTGTTTTTT
TRBV25-1	TRBD1	TRBJ1-1	.	CASTPDRGLGYTEAFF	TGTGCCAGCACCCCCGACAGGGGGCTAGGATACACTGAAGCTTTCTTT